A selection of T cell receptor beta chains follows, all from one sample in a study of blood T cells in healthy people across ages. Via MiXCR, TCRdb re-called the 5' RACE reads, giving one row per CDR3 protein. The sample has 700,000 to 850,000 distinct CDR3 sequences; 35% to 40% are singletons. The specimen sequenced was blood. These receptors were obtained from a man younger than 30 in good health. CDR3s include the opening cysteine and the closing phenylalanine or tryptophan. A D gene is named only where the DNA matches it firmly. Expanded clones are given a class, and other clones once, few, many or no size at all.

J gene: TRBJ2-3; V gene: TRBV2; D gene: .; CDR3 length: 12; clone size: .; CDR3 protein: CASIRGTDTQYF; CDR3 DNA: TGTGCCAGCATTAGGGGCACAGATACGCAGTATTTT
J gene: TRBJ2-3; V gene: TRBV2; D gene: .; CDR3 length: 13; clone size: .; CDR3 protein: CASIGGRVDTQYF; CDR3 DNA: TGTGCCAGCATCGGGGGCAGGGTGGATACGCAGTATTTT
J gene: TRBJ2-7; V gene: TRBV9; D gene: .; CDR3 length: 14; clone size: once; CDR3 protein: CASSVAAGQYEQYF; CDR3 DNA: TGTGCCAGCAGCGTAGCCGCAGGGCAGTACGAGCAGTACTTC
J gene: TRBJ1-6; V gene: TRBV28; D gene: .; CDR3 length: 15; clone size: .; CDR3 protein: CASSFADRINSPLHF; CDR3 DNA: TGTGCCAGCAGTTTTGCCGACAGAATAAATTCACCCCTCCACTTT
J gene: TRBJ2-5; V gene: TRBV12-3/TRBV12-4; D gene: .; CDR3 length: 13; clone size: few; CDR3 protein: CASSALFQETQYF; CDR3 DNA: TGTGCCAGCAGTGCCCTTTTCCAAGAGACCCAGTACTTC
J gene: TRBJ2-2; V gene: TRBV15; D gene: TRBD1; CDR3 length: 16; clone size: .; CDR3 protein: CATSRETGASTGELFF; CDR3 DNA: TGTGCCACCAGCAGAGAAACAGGGGCGTCCACCGGGGAGCTGTTTTTT
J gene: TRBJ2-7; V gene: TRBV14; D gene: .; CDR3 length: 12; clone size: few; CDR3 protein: CASSQRGQEQYF; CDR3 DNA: TGTGCCAGCAGCCAAAGAGGACAAGAGCAGTACTTC
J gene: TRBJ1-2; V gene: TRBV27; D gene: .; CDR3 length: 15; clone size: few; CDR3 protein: CASSVRGIDNYGYTF; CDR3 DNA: TGTGCCAGCAGTGTTAGGGGGATCGATAACTATGGCTACACCTTC
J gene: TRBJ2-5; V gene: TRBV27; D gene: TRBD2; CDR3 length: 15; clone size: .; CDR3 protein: CASRRLAGVEETQYF; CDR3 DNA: TGTGCCAGCAGACGACTAGCGGGGGTTGAAGAGACCCAGTACTTC
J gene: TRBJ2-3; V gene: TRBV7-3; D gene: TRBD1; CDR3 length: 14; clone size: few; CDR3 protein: CASSSTGDTDTQYF; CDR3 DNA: TGTGCCAGCAGCTCCACAGGGGACACAGATACGCAGTATTTT
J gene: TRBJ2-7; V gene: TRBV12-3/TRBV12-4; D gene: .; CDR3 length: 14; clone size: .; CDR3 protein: CASSFNRELGEQYF; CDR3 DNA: TGTGCCAGCAGTTTCAACAGGGAGTTGGGGGAGCAGTACTTC
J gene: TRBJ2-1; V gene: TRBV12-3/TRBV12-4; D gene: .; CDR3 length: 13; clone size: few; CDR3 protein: CASSLPISNEQFF; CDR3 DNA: TGTGCCAGCAGTTTACCGATCAGCAATGAGCAGTTCTTC
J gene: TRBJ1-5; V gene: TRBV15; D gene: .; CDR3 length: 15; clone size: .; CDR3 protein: CATSRDGTNNQPQHF; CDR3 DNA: TGTGCCACCAGCAGAGACGGGACAAATAATCAGCCCCAGCATTTT
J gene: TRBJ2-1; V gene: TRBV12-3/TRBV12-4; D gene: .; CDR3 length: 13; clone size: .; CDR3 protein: CATCTGVKNEQFF; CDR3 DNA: TGTGCCACGTGCACCGGGGTGAAGAATGAGCAGTTCTTC
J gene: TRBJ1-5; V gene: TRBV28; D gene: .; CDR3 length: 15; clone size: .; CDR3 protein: CASSSMGYSNQPQHF; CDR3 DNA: TGTGCCAGCAGTTCGATGGGGTATAGCAATCAGCCCCAGCATTTT
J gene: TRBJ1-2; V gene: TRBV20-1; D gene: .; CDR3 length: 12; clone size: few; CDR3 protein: CSASDGRMGYTF; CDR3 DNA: TGCAGTGCTAGTGATGGCAGAATGGGCTACACCTTC
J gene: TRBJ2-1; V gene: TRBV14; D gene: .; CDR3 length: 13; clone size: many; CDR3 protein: CASSQDAIREQFF; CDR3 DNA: TGTGCCAGCAGCCAAGATGCGATCCGTGAGCAGTTCTTC
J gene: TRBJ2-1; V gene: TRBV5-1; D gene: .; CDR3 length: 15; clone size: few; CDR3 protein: CASSLSVSTYNEQFF; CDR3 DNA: TGCGCCAGCAGCTTGTCCGTCTCTACCTACAATGAGCAGTTCTTC
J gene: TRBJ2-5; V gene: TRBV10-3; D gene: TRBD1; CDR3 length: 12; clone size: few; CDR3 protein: CAISEPGTGQYF; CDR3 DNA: TGTGCCATCAGTGAGCCCGGGACAGGCCAGTACTTC
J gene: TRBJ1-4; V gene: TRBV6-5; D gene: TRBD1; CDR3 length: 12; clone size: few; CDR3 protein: CATRTGDEKLFF; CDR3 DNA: TGTGCCACGCGGACAGGGGATGAAAAACTGTTTTTT
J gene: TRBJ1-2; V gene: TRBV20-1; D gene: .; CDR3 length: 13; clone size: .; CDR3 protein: CSATLPGPYGYTF; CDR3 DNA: TGCAGTGCAACTCTTCCGGGCCCCTATGGCTACACCTTC
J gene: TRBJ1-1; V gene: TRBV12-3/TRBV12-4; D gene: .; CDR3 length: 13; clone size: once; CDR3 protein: CASSPGVGGAAFF; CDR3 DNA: TGTGCCAGCAGTCCGGGGGTCGGTGGGGCAGCTTTCTTT
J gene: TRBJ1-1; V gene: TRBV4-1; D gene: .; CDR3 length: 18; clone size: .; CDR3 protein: CASSQDRREWGWNTEAFF; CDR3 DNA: TGCGCCAGCAGCCAAGACCGCAGGGAATGGGGGTGGAACACTGAAGCTTTCTTT
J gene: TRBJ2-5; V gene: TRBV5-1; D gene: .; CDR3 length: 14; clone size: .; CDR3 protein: CASSATRVQETQYF; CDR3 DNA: TGCGCCAGCAGCGCTACCCGGGTTCAAGAGACCCAGTACTTC
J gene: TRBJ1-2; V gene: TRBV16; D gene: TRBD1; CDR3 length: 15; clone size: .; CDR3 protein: CASSQSSVQGYGYTF; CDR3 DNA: TGTGCCAGCAGCCAATCGAGTGTACAGGGGTATGGCTACACCTTC
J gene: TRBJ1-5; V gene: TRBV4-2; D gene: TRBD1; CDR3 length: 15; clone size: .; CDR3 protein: CANSQAGGQGQPQHF; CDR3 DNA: TGTGCCAACAGCCAAGCAGGGGGGCAGGGTCAGCCCCAGCATTTT
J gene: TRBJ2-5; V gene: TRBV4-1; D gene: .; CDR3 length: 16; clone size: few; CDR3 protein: CASSRLVLDSLETQYF; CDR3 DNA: TGCGCCAGCAGCCGCCTAGTCTTGGATAGCTTGGAGACCCAGTACTTC
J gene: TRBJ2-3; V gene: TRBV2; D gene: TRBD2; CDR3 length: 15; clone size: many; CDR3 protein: CASSRGTSGTDTQYF; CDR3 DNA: TGTGCCAGCAGCCGCGGGACTAGCGGCACAGATACGCAGTATTTT
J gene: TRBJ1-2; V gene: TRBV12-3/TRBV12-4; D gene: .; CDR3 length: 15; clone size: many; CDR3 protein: CASSLRAPGIYGYTF; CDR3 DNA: TGTGCCAGCAGTTTAAGGGCCCCAGGGATCTATGGCTACACCTTC
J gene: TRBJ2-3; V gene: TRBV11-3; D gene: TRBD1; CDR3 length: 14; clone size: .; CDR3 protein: CASSLDGDRGTQYF; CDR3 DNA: TGTGCCAGCAGCTTAGATGGTGACAGGGGAACGCAGTATTTT
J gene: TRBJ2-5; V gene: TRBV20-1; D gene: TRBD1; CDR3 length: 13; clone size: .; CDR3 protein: CSARGTGEMTQYF; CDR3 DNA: TGCAGTGCTAGGGGGACAGGGGAAATGACCCAGTACTTC
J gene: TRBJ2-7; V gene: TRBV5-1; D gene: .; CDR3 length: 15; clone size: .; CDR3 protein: CASSARARGDYEQYF; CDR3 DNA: TGCGCCAGCAGCGCCCGGGCCAGGGGCGACTACGAGCAGTACTTC
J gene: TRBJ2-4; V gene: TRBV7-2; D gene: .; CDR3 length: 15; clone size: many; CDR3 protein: CASSTAGTAKNIQYF; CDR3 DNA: TGTGCCAGCAGCACCGCCGGGACAGCCAAAAACATTCAGTACTTC
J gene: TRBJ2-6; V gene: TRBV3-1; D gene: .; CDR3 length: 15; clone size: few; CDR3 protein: CASSPGFTGANVLTF; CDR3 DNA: TGTGCCAGCAGCCCAGGTTTTACTGGGGCCAACGTCCTGACTTTC
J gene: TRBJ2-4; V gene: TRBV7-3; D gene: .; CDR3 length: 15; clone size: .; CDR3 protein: CASSLGPGSENIQYF; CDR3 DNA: TGTGCCAGCAGCTTAGGGCCAGGGAGTGAGAACATTCAGTACTTC
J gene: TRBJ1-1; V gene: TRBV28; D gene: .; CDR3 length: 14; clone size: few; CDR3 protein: CASDPGGVGPEAFF; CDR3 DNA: TGTGCCAGCGACCCGGGGGGGGTAGGTCCTGAAGCTTTCTTT
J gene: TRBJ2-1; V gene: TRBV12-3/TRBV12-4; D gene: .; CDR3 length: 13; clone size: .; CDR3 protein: CASSLDRSNEQFF; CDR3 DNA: TGTGCCAGCAGTTTAGACAGGTCAAATGAGCAGTTCTTC
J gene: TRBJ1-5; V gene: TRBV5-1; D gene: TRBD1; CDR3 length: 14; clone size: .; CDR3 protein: CASREGQGGQPQHF; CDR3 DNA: TGCGCCAGCAGGGAAGGACAGGGCGGGCAGCCCCAGCATTTT
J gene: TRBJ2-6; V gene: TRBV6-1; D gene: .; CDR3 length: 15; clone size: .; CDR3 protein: CASSDMSSGANVLTF; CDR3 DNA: TGTGCCAGCAGTGATATGTCCTCTGGGGCCAACGTCCTGACTTTC
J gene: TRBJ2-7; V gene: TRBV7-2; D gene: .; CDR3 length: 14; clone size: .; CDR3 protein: CASSLGREEGAQYF; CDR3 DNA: TGTGCCAGCAGCTTAGGGCGGGAAGAAGGGGCCCAGTACTTC
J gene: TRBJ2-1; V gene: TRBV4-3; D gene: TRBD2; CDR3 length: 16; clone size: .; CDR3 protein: CASSQDTLAGGSGQFF; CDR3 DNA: TGCGCCAGCAGCCAAGATACACTAGCGGGGGGTTCGGGGCAGTTCTTC
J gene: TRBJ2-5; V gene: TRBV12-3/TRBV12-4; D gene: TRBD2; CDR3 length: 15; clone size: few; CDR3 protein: CASSLSGGLQETQYF; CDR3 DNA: TGTGCCAGCAGTTTAAGCGGGGGCCTCCAAGAGACCCAGTACTTC
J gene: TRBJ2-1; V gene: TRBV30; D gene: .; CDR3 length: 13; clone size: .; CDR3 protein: CAWRGTSRNEQFF; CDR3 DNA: TGTGCCTGGAGGGGGACCTCGCGGAATGAGCAGTTCTTC
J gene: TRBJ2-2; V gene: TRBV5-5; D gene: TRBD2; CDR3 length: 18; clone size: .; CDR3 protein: CASSLVLAGRMNTGELFF; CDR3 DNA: TGTGCCAGCAGCTTGGTGCTAGCGGGGCGGATGAACACCGGGGAGCTGTTTTTT
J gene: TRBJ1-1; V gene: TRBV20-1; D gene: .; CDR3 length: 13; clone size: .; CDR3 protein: CSAVRGGPGEAFF; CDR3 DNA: TGCAGTGCCGTGAGGGGGGGGCCCGGTGAAGCTTTCTTT
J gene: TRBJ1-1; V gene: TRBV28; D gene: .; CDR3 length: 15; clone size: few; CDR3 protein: CASSLDYLSGTEAFF; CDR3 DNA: TGTGCCAGCAGTTTAGATTACCTTTCGGGAACTGAAGCTTTCTTT
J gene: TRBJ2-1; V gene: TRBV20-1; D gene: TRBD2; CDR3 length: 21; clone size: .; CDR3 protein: CSARAPGRASGGRGRYNEQFF; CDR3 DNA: TGCAGTGCTAGAGCCCCTGGAAGGGCTAGCGGGGGGCGCGGACGGTACAATGAGCAGTTCTTC
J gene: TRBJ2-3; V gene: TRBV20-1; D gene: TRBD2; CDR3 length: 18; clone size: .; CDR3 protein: CSARDSRPVRGGSDTQYF; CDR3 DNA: TGCAGTGCTAGAGATTCCCGGCCCGTGCGGGGGGGGTCAGATACGCAGTATTTT
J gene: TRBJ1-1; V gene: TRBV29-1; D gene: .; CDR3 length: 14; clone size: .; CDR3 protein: CSGAQKLSRTEAFF; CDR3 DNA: TGCAGCGGTGCCCAAAAACTATCGAGGACTGAAGCTTTCTTT
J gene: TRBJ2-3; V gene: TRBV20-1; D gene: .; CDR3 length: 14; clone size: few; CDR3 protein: CSATRQDGTDTQYF; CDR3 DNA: TGCAGTGCTACAAGACAGGATGGGACAGATACGCAGTATTTT
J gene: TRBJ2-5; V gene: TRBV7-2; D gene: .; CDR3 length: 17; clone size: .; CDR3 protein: CASSLAFRGGSQETQYF; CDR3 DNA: TGTGCCAGCAGCTTAGCCTTTCGAGGCGGATCCCAAGAGACCCAGTACTTC
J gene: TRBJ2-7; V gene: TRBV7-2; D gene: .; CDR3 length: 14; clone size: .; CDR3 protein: CASEPGHSSYEQYF; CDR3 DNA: TGTGCCAGCGAACCGGGACACTCCTCCTACGAGCAGTACTTC
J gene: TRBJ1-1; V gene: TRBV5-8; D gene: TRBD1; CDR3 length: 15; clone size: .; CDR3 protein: CASSSDRELVTEAFF; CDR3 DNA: TGTGCCAGCAGCAGCGACAGGGAATTAGTCACTGAAGCTTTCTTT
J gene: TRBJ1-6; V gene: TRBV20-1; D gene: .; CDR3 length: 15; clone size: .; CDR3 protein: CSARIWTGDNSPLHF; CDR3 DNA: TGCAGTGCTAGAATCTGGACTGGGGATAATTCACCCCTCCACTTT
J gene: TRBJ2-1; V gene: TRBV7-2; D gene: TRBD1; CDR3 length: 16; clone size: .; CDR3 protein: CASSFPTGDSYNEQFF; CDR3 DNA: TGTGCCAGCAGCTTTCCCACAGGGGATTCCTACAATGAGCAGTTCTTC
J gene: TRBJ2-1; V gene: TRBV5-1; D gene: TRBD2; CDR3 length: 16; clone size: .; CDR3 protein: CASSSRTSKPYNEQFF; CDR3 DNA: TGCGCCAGCAGCTCGAGGACTAGCAAACCCTACAATGAGCAGTTCTTC
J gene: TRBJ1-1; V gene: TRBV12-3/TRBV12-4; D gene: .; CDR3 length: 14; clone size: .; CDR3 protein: CASSLWAVTTEAFF; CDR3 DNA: TGTGCCAGCAGTTTGTGGGCGGTGACCACTGAAGCTTTCTTT
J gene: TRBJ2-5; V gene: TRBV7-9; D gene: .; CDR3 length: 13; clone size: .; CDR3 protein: CASSSRPGETQYF; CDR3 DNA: TGTGCCAGCAGCTCCCGGCCAGGAGAGACCCAGTACTTC
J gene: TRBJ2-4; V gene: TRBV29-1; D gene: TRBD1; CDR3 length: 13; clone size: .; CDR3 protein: CSVGTGGGNIQYF; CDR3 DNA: TGCAGCGTTGGGACAGGGGGCGGGAACATTCAGTACTTC